This record concerns one TCR beta chain sequence. Antigen specificity is unknown. These data originate in a study of cytomegalovirus exposure and HLA in healthy donors. For the study at large: Tens of millions of unique TCRs from HLA-typed donors were held in an early release of data. Study-wide findings and caveats: An analysis done earlier found most TCR beta V segments productive about 90% or about 30% of the time.

The donors were healthy bone marrow donors. A multiplex PCR was run with 60 Vbeta primers and 13 Jbeta primers. Sequenced by immunoSEQ multiplex PCR; TCRdb stores in-frame clones only, minus some. The data show about 94,000 clones, with more than 75% seen just once and about 3.8% held by the top ten. Material: PBMCs. The receptor comes from a woman aged 40 to 55 in good health and CMV-seronegative.

The CDR3 coding sequence is TGTGCCAGCAGTGGTCTAGCGGGGGGCTATGCGAACACCGGGGAGCTGTTTTTT. The encoded protein is CASSGLAGGYANTGELFF. The chain recombines TRBV2 with TRBJ2-2, with 11 bases lining up with TRBD2. After removal of 4 bases from V and 0 bases from J, the junction contained 7 bases not matched to a gene. Germline values: CDR1 SNHLY, CDR2 FYNNEI. The CDR3 runs to 18 residues.